This T cell receptor delta chain derives from a study of gamma-delta chains in newborns, infants, children (dated by TCRdb to between 2018 and 2021). Looking at the study overall: According to the study title, microbial exposure causes polyclonal expansion of innate gammadelta T cells right after birth. Right after human newborns were born, the researchers looked at the way microbial exposure shaped their populations of innate gammadelta T cells.

As to this clone: The antigen this receptor binds is unknown. This DNA's translation and the protein TCRdb lists, from a much larger clone, do not match at residue 4, likely due to a read error; the protein shown is translated from the DNA.

The CDR3 runs 20 residues from the cysteine to the phenylalanine. Solely the CDR3 DNA is kept, with 60 bases framed from the first base. The germline V gene provides CDR1 NSMFDY and CDR2 ISSIKDK. V is trimmed back by 4 bases and J by 0 bases, and the junction contains 16 bases that no gene match accounts for. The listed sequencing device is Illumina MiSeq. After TCRdb called clones again from the public reads with CATT, rows with identical DNA were merged. The sample records around 1,500 delta-chain clones, 6.5% to 8.5% of which are singletons. The biggest ten clones account for roughly 15% of the sample.

This sequence was found in a child who was a newborn, infant or young child, either healthy, febrile or measles-vaccinated (not recorded which). Recombination connected TRAV29/DV5 to TRDJ2, with 12 bases in between that match TRDD3. The sample taken for sequencing was blood. In nucleotides, the sequence is TGTGCAGCATGCGCGCTTCTGGGGGATACGTCGGATGCTTTGACAGCACAACTCTTCTTT. This yields the protein CAACALLGDTSDALTAQLFF.